This TCR beta chain originates from a study of T cells expressing NK-cell markers. General study points: In four donors, dominant clonotypes made up about 25-65% of CD3+CD56-NKG2C+ cells.

About this clonotype: No antigen is known for it.

The CDR3 has 13 residues. The authors generated TCR beta cDNA through 5'RACE template switching with UMIs. TCRdb reworked the 5' RACE reads into one entry per CDR3 protein, no DNA. In all, the sample yields about 540,000 distinct CDR3 sequences. The sequence was collected from a man aged 18 to 29 in good health. Material: blood T cells: a sorted CD56 or NKG2C T cell subset, CD4+ or CD8+ T cells, or bulk PBMC T cells (not recorded which). The rearrangement uses TRBV12-3 or TRBV12-4 and TRBJ2-2; the D gene TCRdb calls, TRBD1, cannot be checked with no DNA. The chain's CDR3 is CASTRTGIGELFF.